This T cell receptor beta chain derives from a study of T cell responses to AZD1222 COVID-19 vaccine. Measured with immunoSEQ multiplex PCR; TCRdb has only the in-frame clones, and not every one. Among approximately 120,000 clones listed, 90% were seen once. Overall study results and limits: Only five to seven individuals given AZD1222 were seropositive at baseline.

On this clone: The antigen is undetermined.

The origin of this receptor is an adult in good health. This material consisted of peripheral blood, taken on day 0 of MenACWY control vaccination.

In DNA form, the CDR3 reads TGTGCCAGCAGTCCGGGGCAGCAAAGCACAGATACGCAGTATTTT. It yields the protein CASSPGQQSTDTQYF. This chain uses TRBV2 with TRBJ2-3; D assignment may be TRBD1 or TRBD2 (5 bases each). Germline V gene data show CDR1 as SNHLY and CDR2 as FYNNEI. V was shortened by 5 bases and J by 0 bases, with 12 bases between the two germline ends. This CDR3 region has 15 residues.